Listed below are T cell receptor beta chains from one sample, sequenced in a study of T cell repertoires in cytomegalovirus infection. TCRdb fed the reads into MiXCR, producing one record per CDR3 protein. The sample includes around 550,000 distinct CDR3 sequences, about 25% of them seen just once. The sequencing input was PBMCs. These receptors originate from a human donor in good health (CMV status not recorded). Some clones in this sample may be carry-over from other donors' samples. CDR3s include the opening cysteine and the closing phenylalanine or tryptophan. The order of the fields is clone size, J gene, D gene, V gene, CDR3 length, CDR3 DNA, CDR3 protein. The D gene is left open where the match is weak. The size of a clone is reported for some rows only, either as once, few or many, or as a class for expanded clones.

NA TRBJ2-7 NA TRBV4-1 15 TGCGCCAGCAGCCCGGGGGGCGGGCCAACCTACGAGCAGTACTTC CASSPGGGPTYEQYF
NA TRBJ1-1 NA TRBV18 14 TGTGCCAGCTCACCACCCGGATCGGGCACTGAAGCTTTCTTT CASSPPGSGTEAFF
NA TRBJ2-3 NA TRBV19 16 TGTGCCAGTAGTATAGGGACTAACCGATACACAGATACGCAGTATTTT CASSIGTNRYTDTQYF
few TRBJ1-4 TRBD1 TRBV2 17 TGTGCCAGCAAGGTGGGACAGGGGCTCCGCGCTAATGAAAAACTGTTTTTT CASKVGQGLRANEKLFF
NA TRBJ2-5 NA TRBV7-9 11 TGTGCCAGCAGCCGCAAAGAGACCCAGTACTTC CASSRKETQYF
NA TRBJ2-2 NA TRBV12-3/TRBV12-4 14 TGTGCCAGCAGGGTATCGCCCATCACCGGGGAGCTGTTTTTT CASRVSPITGELFF
few TRBJ2-1 TRBD2 TRBV20-1 13 TGCAGCCAAGGGACTAGCTATAACGATGAGCAGTTCTTC CSQGTSYNDEQFF
NA TRBJ2-5 TRBD2 TRBV7-6 16 TGTGCCAGCAGCTGGGGACTAGCGGGAAACCAAGAGACCCAGTACTTC CASSWGLAGNQETQYF
NA TRBJ1-1 NA TRBV11-1 15 TGTGCCAGCAGCTTAGCTGGGACCTTGGGCACTGAAGCTTTCTTT CASSLAGTLGTEAFF
NA TRBJ2-1 NA TRBV19 15 TGTGCCAGTAGTATGGCCGGGACTCCCGCAGGGGAGCAGTTCTTC CASSMAGTPAGEQFF
NA TRBJ2-5 NA TRBV20-1 13 TGCAGTGCTAAAGTAGGGGGGGAAGAGACCCAGTACTTC CSAKVGGEETQYF
few TRBJ2-1 NA TRBV15 14 TGTGCCACCAGCGTTAGCTATGACGACAATGAGCAGTTCTTC CATSVSYDDNEQFF
many TRBJ2-1 TRBD2 TRBV27 16 TGTGCCAGCAGTTATAGCGGGGGGGGCTTAAACAATGAGCAGTTCTTC CASSYSGGGLNNEQFF
many TRBJ1-1 NA TRBV7-2 13 TGTGCCAGCAGCTTTCAAACCGGGGCTGAAGCTTTCTTT CASSFQTGAEAFF
NA TRBJ1-5 NA TRBV2 15 TGTGCCAGCAGTGAGACGGGGCGATTCAATCAGCCCCAGCATTTT CASSETGRFNQPQHF
NA TRBJ2-7 NA TRBV28 14 TGTGCCAGCAGTTTCCCAGCGACTAACAATGAGCAGTACTTC CASSFPATNNEQYF
many TRBJ1-5 NA TRBV12-3/TRBV12-4 12 TGTGCCAGCAGTTTCTACAATCAGCCCCAGCATTTT CASSFYNQPQHF
NA TRBJ1-1 TRBD1 TRBV20-1 13 TGCAGTGCCCATGACAGGGTTGGTTTCGAAGCTTTCTTT CSAHDRVGFEAFF
NA TRBJ2-1 NA TRBV19 12 TGTGCCAGTGGTACCGGAAGGTATGAGCAGTTCTTC CASGTGRYEQFF
few TRBJ2-1 NA TRBV4-3 15 TGCGCCAGCAGCCAAGTGGGACTGATCGTCGATGAGCAGTTCTTC CASSQVGLIVDEQFF
many TRBJ2-5 TRBD1 TRBV7-3 16 TGTGCCAGCAGCTTACTGGGACAGGGGGTCCTGGAGACCCAGTACTTC CASSLLGQGVLETQYF
few TRBJ2-1 NA TRBV7-2 14 TGTGCCAGCAGCTGGGCGAATGAGGCTCCTGAGCAGTTCTTC CASSWANEAPEQFF
NA TRBJ1-5 NA TRBV27 14 TGTGCCAGCAGTAACAGGGTTGGCAATCAGCCCCAGCATTTT CASSNRVGNQPQHF
few TRBJ2-1 TRBD2 TRBV10-3 17 TGTGCCATCAGTGAGTCGCTAGCGGCGCCCTCCTACAATGAGCAGTTCTTC CAISESLAAPSYNEQFF
few TRBJ2-1 NA TRBV7-2 14 TGTGCCAGCAGCTTAGCTCGCGGATACAATGAGCAGTTCTTC CASSLARGYNEQFF
many TRBJ1-3 NA TRBV12-3/TRBV12-4 14 TGTGCCAGCAGCCTGCCTACAGGGGGAAACACCATATATTTT CASSLPTGGNTIYF
few TRBJ2-4 TRBD2 TRBV7-2 18 TGTGCCAGCAGCTTAGTAGGGGGGACTAGCGGGGCCAAAAACATTCAGTACTTC CASSLVGGTSGAKNIQYF
NA TRBJ2-7 TRBD2 TRBV10-3 14 TGTGCCATCAGTAGACTAGCGGGAGATACAGAGCAGTACTTC CAISRLAGDTEQYF
few TRBJ2-7 NA TRBV20-1 14 TGCAGTGCTCTGGGTTGGGACCCTAAGGGCGAGCAGTACTTC CSALGWDPKGEQYF
many TRBJ2-3 TRBD2 TRBV7-2 18 TGTGCCAGCAGCCCGGGACTAGCGGGAGGAAGATGGGCAGATACGCAGTATTTT CASSPGLAGGRWADTQYF
many TRBJ2-3 TRBD2 TRBV7-2 14 TGTGCCAGCAGCTTAGTTGGGGGGGCAGATACGCAGTATTTT CASSLVGGADTQYF
few TRBJ2-7 TRBD1 TRBV12-3/TRBV12-4 15 TGTGCCAGCAGTTCCCCTAGGACAGGCTCCTACGAGCAGTACTTC CASSSPRTGSYEQYF
many TRBJ1-1 NA TRBV12-3/TRBV12-4 14 TGTGCCAGCAGTTTATTCTCGGGGAACACTGAAGCTTTCTTT CASSLFSGNTEAFF
many TRBJ2-4 NA TRBV7-2 14 TGTGCCAGCAGCTTACTTATGGCCAAAAACATTCAGTACTTC CASSLLMAKNIQYF
many TRBJ2-1 NA TRBV7-2 15 TGTGCCAGCAGCTTTAGGGACCCCGGGCCATATGAGCAGTTCTTC CASSFRDPGPYEQFF
NA TRBJ2-7 NA TRBV20-1 12 TGCAGTGCTAGCATACTCCTCGGGGAGCAGTACTTC CSASILLGEQYF
few TRBJ2-7 TRBD2 TRBV28 14 TGTGCCAGCAGTCATAGCGGGAGGACGTACGAGCAGTACTTC CASSHSGRTYEQYF
NA TRBJ2-3 NA TRBV12-5 14 TGTGCTAGTGGTGTAAGCACTAGCACAGATACGCAGTATTTT CASGVSTSTDTQYF
NA TRBJ2-1 NA TRBV20-1 12 TGCAGTGCCCCACACCCCTACAATGAGCAGTTCTTC CSAPHPYNEQFF
few TRBJ2-6 NA TRBV6-5 15 TGTGCCAGCAGTCCGCTTATAGCTGGGGCCAACGTCCTGACTTTC CASSPLIAGANVLTF
NA TRBJ2-5 TRBD2 TRBV12-3/TRBV12-4 15 TGTGCCAGCAGCTTACTAGCGGGAGGGCCGGGGACCCAGTACTTC CASSLLAGGPGTQYF
NA TRBJ2-3 NA TRBV10-3 17 TGTGCCATCAGTGACCGGTCACCTGGAAGGTTCACAGATACGCAGTATTTT CAISDRSPGRFTDTQYF
few TRBJ2-1 TRBD2 TRBV6-4 13 TGTGCTTCGCGGAGGACTAGCGGCAATGAGCAGTTCTTC CASRRTSGNEQFF
NA TRBJ2-2 NA TRBV6-2/TRBV6-3 16 TGTGCCAGCAGTCCCGGGACGCCTCGGAACACCGGGGAGCTGTTTTTT CASSPGTPRNTGELFF
few TRBJ1-1 TRBD1 TRBV28 16 TGTGCCAGCAGTTTTTTTCGGAGACAGGGGGTTAATGAAGCTTTCTTT CASSFFRRQGVNEAFF
NA TRBJ2-2 TRBD2 TRBV12-3/TRBV12-4 16 TGTGCCAGCAGCTTTCTAGCGGGAGTGGACACCGGGGAGCTGTTTTTT CASSFLAGVDTGELFF
few TRBJ2-5 TRBD1 TRBV7-2 12 TGTGCCAGCAGCCTAGGACAGGAATCGTCTCTCTTC CASSLGQESSLF
NA TRBJ2-6 NA TRBV7-9 14 TGTGCCAGCGGGGGAGGATCTGGGGCCAACGTCCTGACTTTC CASGGGSGANVLTF
many TRBJ2-7 NA TRBV7-2 15 TGTGCCAGCAGCCTAGCCTCTAGCGCTACCTACGAGCAGTACTTC CASSLASSATYEQYF
few TRBJ2-2 TRBD2 TRBV7-8 16 TGTGCCAGCAGTCCCGCTAGCGGGAGTTGGGCCGGGGAGCTGTTTTTT CASSPASGSWAGELFF
few TRBJ2-7 NA TRBV6-2/TRBV6-3 12 TGTGCCAGCAGAACAGGGCTCGGCGAGCAGTACTTC CASRTGLGEQYF
many TRBJ2-3 NA TRBV7-6 14 TGTGCCAGCAGCCCCCGGCTAGCAGCAGATACGCAGTATTTT CASSPRLAADTQYF
many TRBJ2-1 TRBD2 TRBV7-2 15 TGTGCCAGCAGAAGAAGCGGGAGCTCCTACAATGAGCAGTTCTTC CASRRSGSSYNEQFF
few TRBJ1-4 NA TRBV20-1 13 TGCAGTGCTAGAGACCCAGTCCTTGAAAAACTGTTTTTT CSARDPVLEKLFF
few TRBJ1-4 NA TRBV7-2 18 TGTGCCAGCAGCCCACCGGACGAAGAGTTTCCAACTAATGAAAAACTGTTTTTT CASSPPDEEFPTNEKLFF